This T cell receptor (beta chain) was identified during a study of T cell responses to AZD1222 COVID-19 vaccine. Study-level results: No repertoire was sampled before or during the peak T cell response, only after it. Of spike-specific TCRs, nearly half reportedly target regions left unmutated in variants. At study baseline, merely five or six AZD1222 recipients were seropositive.

The CDR3 is 14 residues long. The V segment lost 4 bases and the J segment 6 bases; nucleotides outside the gene matches: 6. Per the germline V gene, CDR1 is KGHSH and CDR2 is LQKENI. The study pooled second doses at about 4 or about 12 weeks. TCRdb's copy holds only in-frame clones and misses some; the assay was immunoSEQ multiplex PCR. Among roughly 180,000 clones listed, roughly 90% were seen once. As to this clone: Its specificity is unknown.

Sequencing used peripheral blood, obtained 28 days after the second AZD1222 dose. The genes are TRBV18 and TRBJ2-7, with 10 bases fitting TRBD2. The receptor was isolated from an adult who received the AZD1222 COVID-19 vaccine. CDR3 in amino acids: CASSRSSGSFEQYF. The CDR3 nucleotides are TGTGCCAGCTCACGGTCTAGCGGGAGTTTCGAGCAGTACTTC.